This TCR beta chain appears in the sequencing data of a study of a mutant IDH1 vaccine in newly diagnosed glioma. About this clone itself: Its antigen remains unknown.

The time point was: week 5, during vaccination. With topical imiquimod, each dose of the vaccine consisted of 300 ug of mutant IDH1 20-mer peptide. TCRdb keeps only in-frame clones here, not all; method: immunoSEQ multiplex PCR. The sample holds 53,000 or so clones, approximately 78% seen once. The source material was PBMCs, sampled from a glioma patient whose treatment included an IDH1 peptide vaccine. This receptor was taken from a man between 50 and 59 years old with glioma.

CDR3 DNA: TGTGCCAGCAGCTTAAGAAGAGCAGATACGCAGTATTTT. As protein: CASSLRRADTQYF. This chain uses TRBV7-3 with TRBJ2-3; unclear D gene. The CDR3 is 13 residues long. The V gene lost 1 base and the J gene lost 4 bases, with 6 bases spanning the gap. Germline V CDR1 and CDR2: SGHTA, FQGTGA.